This TCR beta chain was recorded in a study of T-cell reconstitution after alpha-beta-depleted transplantation in children. Study-level findings and limits: Reportedly, alpha-beta T cells present about two months post-transplant originated from several hundred expanded clones of graft origin. It was surviving recipient T cells and thymic progenitors that gave some patients high TCRbeta diversity at day 60. Counts and diversity of T cells one year after transplant came mostly from newly produced T cells.

V dropped 2 bases and J dropped 4; count of bases not matched to a gene: 9. Per germline, CDR1 MDHEN and CDR2 SYDVKM. The length of the CDR3 is 16 residues. With respect to this clonotype: The antigen is unknown.

TCRbeta library construction was performed incorporating unique molecular identifiers. TCRdb processed the PCR reads anew with MiXCR; each CDR3 protein has one entry. The sample holds fewer than 750,000 distinct CDR3 sequences, under 25% seen once. This chain connects TRBV28 to TRBJ2-5; 8 nucleotides match TRBD2. Sequencing was performed on PBMCs, mostly from graft donor cells, taken 360 days after TCRalphabeta/CD19-depleted stem cell transplant. The TCR sequence derives from a boy under two years old who had a stem cell transplant for acute myeloid leukemia, so the T cells may come from the graft donor. The CDR3: CASSLRPRGVRETQYF. The CDR3 DNA sequence: TGTGCCAGCAGTTTACGGCCGCGGGGGGTAAGAGAGACCCAGTACTTC.